These 8 T cell receptor beta chains were all obtained from the same sample, sequenced in a study of preoperative IRX-2 immunotherapy in early breast cancer. Profiling relied on immunoSEQ multiplex PCR, and the TCRdb table lists in-frame clones only, not all of them. The repertoire includes some 42,000 clones, approximately 85% of them detected once, and around 1.5% sits in the top ten. Stated treatment: preoperative locoregional IRX-2 cytokine immunotherapy. The sequencing here drew on lymph node tissue, taken after IRX-2 immunotherapy. These TCRs come from a human donor with breast cancer.

The chain couples TRBV6-8 to TRBJ1-2; D unresolved. V lost 0 bases, J lost 6 bases, and 5 bases lay in between. The CDR3 length is 12 residues. The germline gives CDR1 MNHGY, CDR2 SAAAGT. The DNA for the CDR3 is TGTGCCAGCAGTTACTCAGCTAATGGCTACACCTTC. It codes for CASSYSANGYTF.

The V call is TRBV7-6, the J call TRBJ1-2; the match to TRBD1 covers 7 bases. The J segment lost 2 bases and the V segment lost 6 bases, leaving 9 bases of the junction unmatched. The CDR3 covers 15 residues. Looked up from germline, CDR1 is SGHVS and CDR2 is FNYEAQ. This CDR3 is CASSLEPGQNYGYTF. The DNA of the CDR3 is TGTGCCAGCAGTTTGGAACCGGGACAGAACTATGGCTACACCTTC.

Only a few counts were recorded for this clone. The chain combines TRBV28 with TRBJ2-6; TRBD1 matches 8 bases. V dropped 6 bases and J dropped 3; count of bases not matched to a gene: 4. Germline V gives CDR1 MDHEN, CDR2 SYDVKM. The CDR3 is 15 residues long. The CDR3 here is CASSPGGGGANVLTF. The CDR3 DNA sequence: TGTGCCAGCAGCCCAGGGGGCGGTGGGGCCAACGTCCTGACTTTC. Filled out from reference TRBV28 and TRBJ2-6, the complete variable domain reads DVKVTQSSRYLVKRTGEKVFLECVQDMDHENMFWYRQDPGLGLRLIYFSYDVKMKEKGDIPEGYSVSREKKERFSLILESASTNQTSMYLCASSPGGGGANVLTFGAGSRLTVL.

The chain links TRBV30 to TRBJ1-2; D is possibly TRBD1 (5 bases). This CDR3 is 13 amino acids long. Trimming left V 5 bases short and J 6 bases short, with 16 bases between. Germline values: CDR1 GTSNPN, CDR2 SVGIG (reference sequence). The CDR3 reads CAWRGTFTNGYTF. Here the CDR3 DNA reads TGTGCCTGGCGGGGGACGTTTACGAATGGCTACACCTTC. The complete variable domain, with remaining parts taken from reference TRBV30 and TRBJ1-2, reads SQTIHQWPATLVQPVGSPLSLECTVEGTSNPNLYWYRQAAGRGLQLLFYSVGIGQISSEVPQNLSASRPQDRQFILSSKKLLLSDSGFYLCAWRGTFTNGYTFGSGTRLTVV.

Concerning this clone itself: At the DNA level, this CDR3 is encoded by other sequences in the same sample as well. V gene TRBV28 combines with J gene TRBJ1-2, with D unclear. Germline V lookup: CDR1 MDHEN, CDR2 SYDVKM. V was clipped by 4 bases and J by 2 bases, with 11 bases between them. This CDR3 spans 14 amino acids. The CDR3 DNA reads as TGTGCCAGCAGTTCATCCCCACTGAACTATGGCTACACCTTC. Translated, it gives CASSSSPLNYGYTF.

This chain joins TRBV2 and TRBJ2-2; 7 bases are shared with TRBD1. The junction had 9 bases not matched to a gene; V was cut back by 6 bases and J by 5 bases. Germline V gene lookup returns CDR1 SNHLY and CDR2 FYNNEI. CDR3 length: 15 amino acids. Here the CDR3 reads CASSPQGLRTGELFF. CDR3 nucleotides: TGTGCCAGCAGCCCACAGGGGCTGCGGACCGGGGAGCTGTTTTTT.

This clone was counted a single time. This chain joins TRBV19 and TRBJ2-7; D tentatively fits TRBD1 or TRBD2 (5 bases each). CDR3 length: 13 amino acids. V shed 3 bases and J shed 5 bases, with 11 bases lying between them. Germline CDR1 reads LNHDA; CDR2 reads SQIVND (reference sequence). CDR3 protein: CASSISRDHEQYF. CDR3 nucleotides: TGTGCCAGTAGTATCTCGAGGGACCACGAGCAGTACTTC.

The chain links TRBV7-1 to TRBJ1-1, with D possibly being TRBD1 (6 bases). TRBV7-1 has ORF status, its function being uncertain. The CDR3 loop spans 13 amino acids. Trimming removed 5 bases at V and 4 bases at J, with 11 bases between. The CDR3 DNA reads TGTGCCAGCAGCCAGGGAGGGGGCACTGAAGCTTTCTTT. Translation gives CASSQGGGTEAFF.